This T cell receptor (beta chain) came from a study of T-cell reconstitution after alpha-beta-depleted transplantation in children. This sample's TCRbeta library carried unique molecular identifier barcodes. TCRdb called the PCR reads again in MiXCR, with one record for every CDR3 protein. The repertoire holds 450,000 to 600,000 distinct CDR3 sequences, with roughly 13% as singletons. This clonotype has ten or more counts. The CDR3 has 17 amino acids. V was clipped by 4 bases and J by 9 bases, with 25 bases between them. Germline V CDR1 and CDR2: SGHDN, FVKESK. Sequencing used PBMCs, mostly from graft donor cells, obtained 360 days after TCRalphabeta/CD19-depleted stem cell transplant. The rearrangement links TRBV14 to TRBJ2-1; a weak D match, TRBD2 (6 bases). The clonotype was recovered from a male patient younger than 18 who had a stem cell transplant for acute myeloid leukemia, so the T cells may come from the graft donor. CDR3 loop: CASSLLSGVGHLGEQFF. The CDR3 nucleotides are TGTGCCAGCAGCCTCTTATCGGGGGTTGGTCATTTAGGTGAGCAGTTCTTC.